This T cell receptor beta chain is from a study of T-cell reconstitution after alpha-beta-depleted transplantation in children. Whole-study findings and limits: TCRbeta diversity was high at day 60 in some patients (a result of surviving recipient T cells and thymic progenitors). Newly generated T cells supplied most T-cell counts and diversity one year post-transplant.

Construction of the TCRbeta library involved unique molecular identifiers. TCRdb analysed the PCR reads with MiXCR anew, one entry per CDR3 protein. This table has some 460,000 distinct CDR3 sequences, around 15% appearing once. About this clonotype itself: What it binds is not known.

This CDR3 is built from 15 residues. The germline gives CDR1 SNHLY, CDR2 FYNNEI. The V gene lost 10 bases and the J gene lost 3 bases, with 19 bases spanning the gap. The receptor's source is a boy younger than two who had a stem cell transplant for Wiskott-Aldrich syndrome, so the T cells may come from the graft donor. This rearrangement joins TRBV2 to TRBJ2-1; possibly TRBD2 for D (6 bases). Source: PBMCs, mostly from graft donor cells, taken 360 days after TCRalphabeta/CD19-depleted stem cell transplant. CDR3 nucleotide sequence: TGTGCCACCTCCAACCCGGCGGGATACTACAATGAGCAGTTCTTC. It yields the protein CATSNPAGYYNEQFF.